Sequencing of this TCR beta chain was carried out in a study of blood T cell repertoires in COVID-19. Study details: Spain, Italy and the United States supplied samples that represented acute and convalescent COVID-19.

The V gene lost 4 bases and the J gene lost 4 bases, with 17 bases spanning the gap. The CDR3 loop spans 15 amino acids. From germline, CDR1 is LGHDT and CDR2 YNNKEL (reference sequence). In the original analysis: Estimation of nucleated cell counts was performed using reference gene primer amplification. Profiling relied on immunoSEQ multiplex PCR, and the TCRdb table lists in-frame clones only, not all of them. For V, J and clone size, that table is used; D and trimming come from the DNA. The table lists over 120,000 clones, over 80% of them singletons, with 1.7% in the top ten. The chain couples TRBV3-1 (or the pseudogene TRBV3-2) to TRBJ2-7; maybe TRBD1 (5 bases). Material for sequencing was peripheral blood. The sequence was obtained from a woman in her fifties or sixties with acute or convalescent COVID-19. CDR3 nucleotides: TGTGCCAGCAGCCGAACCTCCCAGGGTGGGTACGAGCAGTACTTC. Residues: CASSRTSQGGYEQYF.